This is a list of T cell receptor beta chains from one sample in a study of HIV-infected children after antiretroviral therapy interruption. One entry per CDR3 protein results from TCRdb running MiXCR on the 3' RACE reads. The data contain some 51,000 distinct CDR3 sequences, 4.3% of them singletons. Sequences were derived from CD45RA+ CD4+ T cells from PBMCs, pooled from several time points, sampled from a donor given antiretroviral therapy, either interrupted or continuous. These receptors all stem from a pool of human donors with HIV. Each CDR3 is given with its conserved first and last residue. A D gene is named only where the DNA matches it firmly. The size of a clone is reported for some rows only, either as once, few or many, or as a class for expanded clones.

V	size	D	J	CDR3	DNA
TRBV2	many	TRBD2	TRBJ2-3	CASSPLADTDTQYF	TGTGCCAGCAGCCCCCTAGCGGACACAGATACGCAGTATTTT
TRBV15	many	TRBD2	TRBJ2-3	CATSRKTSFPADTQYF	TGTGCCACCAGCAGAAAGACTAGCTTCCCGGCAGATACGCAGTATTTT
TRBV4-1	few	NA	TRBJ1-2	CASSPLQGLDGYTF	TGCGCCAGCAGCCCATTACAGGGCTTAGATGGCTACACCTTC
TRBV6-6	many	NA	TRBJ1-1	CASNRQHNTEAFF	TGTGCCAGCAACCGGCAGCATAACACTGAAGCTTTCTTT
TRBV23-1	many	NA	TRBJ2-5	CASSPPERETQYF	TGCGCCAGCAGCCCCCCGGAACGAGAGACCCAGTACTTC
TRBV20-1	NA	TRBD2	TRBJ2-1	CSARDASGGYNEQFF	TGCAGTGCTAGAGACGCAAGCGGGGGGTACAATGAGCAGTTCTTC
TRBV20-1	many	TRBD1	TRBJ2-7	CSAIGGNSYEQYF	TGCAGTGCCATAGGGGGCAACTCCTACGAGCAGTACTTC
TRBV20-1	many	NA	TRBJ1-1	CSASVGDTEAFF	TGCAGTGCTAGTGTGGGGGACACTGAAGCTTTCTTT
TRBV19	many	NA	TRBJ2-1	CASSMSDRTDNEQFF	TGTGCCAGTAGTATGTCGGACAGAACAGACAATGAGCAGTTCTTC
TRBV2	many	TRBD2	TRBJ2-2	CASSDPSGANTGELFF	TGTGCCAGCAGTGATCCTAGCGGCGCGAACACCGGGGAGCTGTTTTTT
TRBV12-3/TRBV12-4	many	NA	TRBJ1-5	CASSFRFSGLATSNQPQHF	TGTGCCAGCAGTTTTAGGTTTTCAGGGTTGGCTACGAGCAATCAGCCCCAGCATTTT
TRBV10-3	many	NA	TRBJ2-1	CAISMQGTDRFYNEQFF	TGTGCCATCAGTATGCAAGGGACCGATCGTTTCTACAATGAGCAGTTCTTC
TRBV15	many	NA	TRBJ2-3	CATSSRSTDTQYF	TGTGCCACCAGCAGTAGGAGCACAGATACGCAGTATTTT
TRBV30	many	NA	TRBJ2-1	CAWSVLRGHEQFF	TGTGCCTGGAGTGTACTCAGGGGTCATGAGCAGTTCTTC
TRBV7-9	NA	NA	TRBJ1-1	CASSSHRLNTEAFF	TGTGCCAGCAGCTCCCATCGCCTGAACACTGAAGCTTTCTTT
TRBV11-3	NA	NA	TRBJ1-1	CASSLDRGSAEAFF	TGTGCCAGCAGCTTAGACAGGGGATCAGCTGAAGCTTTCTTT
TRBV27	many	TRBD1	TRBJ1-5	CASSPGTGGNQPQHF	TGTGCCAGCAGTCCTGGGACAGGGGGAAATCAGCCCCAGCATTTT
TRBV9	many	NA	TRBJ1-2	CASSSRTLNYGYTF	TGTGCCAGCAGCTCCCGGACACTTAACTATGGCTACACCTTC
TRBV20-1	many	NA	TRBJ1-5	CSADREGNQPQHF	TGCAGTGCTGACAGAGAGGGAAATCAGCCCCAGCATTTT
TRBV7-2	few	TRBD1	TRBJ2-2	CASSQGQHTGELFF	TGTGCCAGCAGCCAGGGACAGCACACCGGGGAGCTGTTTTTT
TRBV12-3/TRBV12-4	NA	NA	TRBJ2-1	CASRRISNEQFF	TGTGCCAGCAGACGGATATCCAATGAGCAGTTCTTC
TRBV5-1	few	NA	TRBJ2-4	CASSLDTTRLIQYF	TGCGCCAGCAGCTTGGACACGACTAGACTCATTCAGTACTTC
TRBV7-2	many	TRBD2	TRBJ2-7	CASSLDRGVGYEQYF	TGTGCCAGCAGCTTAGATCGGGGGGTGGGCTACGAGCAGTACTTC
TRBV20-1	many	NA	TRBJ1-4	CSARDIDEKLFF	TGCAGTGCTAGAGATATCGATGAAAAACTGTTTTTT
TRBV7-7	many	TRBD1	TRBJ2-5	CASSPRDSQETQYF	TGTGCCAGCAGCCCTAGGGACAGTCAAGAGACCCAGTACTTC
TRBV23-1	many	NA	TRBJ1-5	CASRPSIGTAPNQPQHF	TGCGCCAGCAGACCCTCAATCGGGACGGCACCGAATCAGCCCCAGCATTTT
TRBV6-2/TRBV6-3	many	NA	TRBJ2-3	CASSYFWRAVRAQYF	TGTGCCAGCAGTTACTTCTGGAGGGCCGTCAGGGCGCAGTATTTT
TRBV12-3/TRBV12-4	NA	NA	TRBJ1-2	CASSLNLGYTF	TGTGCCAGCAGTTTAAATCTTGGCTACACCTTC
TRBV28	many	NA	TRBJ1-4	CASSFSPEPEKLFF	TGTGCCAGCAGTTTTTCCCCCGAGCCGGAAAAACTGTTTTTT
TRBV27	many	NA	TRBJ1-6	CASSLAGSSSPLHF	TGTGCCAGCAGTTTGGCAGGGTCCTCCTCACCCCTCCACTTT
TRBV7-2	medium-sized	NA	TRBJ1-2	CASSLVGGGAYGYTF	TGTGCCAGCAGCTTAGTCGGGGGGGGCGCCTATGGCTACACCTTC
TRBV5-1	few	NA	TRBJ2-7	CASSDGSTEYF	TGCGCCAGCAGCGACGGGAGTACGGAGTACTTC
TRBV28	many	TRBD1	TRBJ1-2	CASKTGGEDYGYTF	TGTGCCAGCAAGACAGGGGGCGAAGACTATGGCTACACCTTC
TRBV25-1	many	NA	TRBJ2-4	CASSAFLGGLNIQYF	TGTGCCAGCAGTGCCTTTCTAGGGGGGTTGAACATTCAGTACTTC
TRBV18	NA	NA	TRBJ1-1	CASSPGVFRPTEAFF	TGTGCCAGCTCACCGGGCGTGTTCCGACCCACTGAAGCTTTCTTT
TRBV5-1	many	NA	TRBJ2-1	CASSQRHARNEQFF	TGCGCCAGCAGCCAAAGACATGCCCGCAATGAGCAGTTCTTC
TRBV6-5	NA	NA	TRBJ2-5	CASSYRPHRYQETQYF	TGTGCCAGCAGTTATCGGCCCCACCGGTACCAAGAGACCCAGTACTTC
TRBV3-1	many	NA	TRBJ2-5	CASSRSTTSQETQYF	TGTGCCAGCAGCCGCTCCACGACTAGCCAAGAGACCCAGTACTTC
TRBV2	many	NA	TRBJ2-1	CASSAVLEQFF	TGTGCCAGCAGTGCGGTGTTGGAGCAGTTCTTC
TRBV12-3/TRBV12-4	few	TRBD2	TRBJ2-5	CASSFKTSGQETQYF	TGTGCCAGCAGTTTCAAGACTAGCGGACAAGAGACCCAGTACTTC
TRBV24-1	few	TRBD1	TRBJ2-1	CATSETGTPYNEQFF	TGTGCCACCAGTGAGACAGGGACCCCATACAATGAGCAGTTCTTC
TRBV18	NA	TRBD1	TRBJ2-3	CASSPVNIPGQSPTDTQYF	TGTGCCAGCTCACCAGTAAACATACCGGGACAGAGTCCCACAGATACGCAGTATTTT
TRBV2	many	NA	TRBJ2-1	CASREGDSSYNEQFF	TGTGCCAGCAGGGAGGGGGACAGCTCCTACAATGAGCAGTTCTTC
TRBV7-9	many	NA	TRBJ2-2	CASSFGQLNTGELFF	TGTGCCAGCAGCTTTGGGCAGTTGAACACCGGGGAGCTGTTTTTT
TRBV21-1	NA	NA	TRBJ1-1	CASSTGQGETEAFF	TGTGCCAGCAGCACTGGGCAGGGGGAGACTGAAGCTTTCTTT
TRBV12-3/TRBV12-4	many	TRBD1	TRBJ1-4	CASSAGTENEKLFF	TGTGCCAGCAGTGCCGGGACAGAGAATGAAAAACTGTTTTTT
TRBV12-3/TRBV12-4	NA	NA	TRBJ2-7	CASSFGTYEQYF	TGTGCCAGCAGTTTTGGCACCTACGAGCAGTACTTC
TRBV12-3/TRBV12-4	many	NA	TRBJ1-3	CAIKRGSNSGNTIYF	TGTGCCATTAAGAGGGGAAGTAACTCTGGAAACACCATATATTTT
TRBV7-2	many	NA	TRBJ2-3	CASSSRAADTQYF	TGTGCCAGCAGCTCAAGAGCTGCAGATACGCAGTATTTT
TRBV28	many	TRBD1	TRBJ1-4	CASSPGQAQEKLFF	TGTGCCAGCAGCCCCGGACAGGCTCAGGAAAAACTGTTTTTT
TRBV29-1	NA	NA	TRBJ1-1	CSGGEWDTAEAFF	TGCAGCGGTGGAGAGTGGGACACGGCTGAAGCTTTCTTT
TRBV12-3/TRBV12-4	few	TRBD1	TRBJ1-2	CASSLRDRGHRPLTF	TGTGCCAGCAGTTTAAGGGACAGGGGGCACCGCCCCCTCACCTTC